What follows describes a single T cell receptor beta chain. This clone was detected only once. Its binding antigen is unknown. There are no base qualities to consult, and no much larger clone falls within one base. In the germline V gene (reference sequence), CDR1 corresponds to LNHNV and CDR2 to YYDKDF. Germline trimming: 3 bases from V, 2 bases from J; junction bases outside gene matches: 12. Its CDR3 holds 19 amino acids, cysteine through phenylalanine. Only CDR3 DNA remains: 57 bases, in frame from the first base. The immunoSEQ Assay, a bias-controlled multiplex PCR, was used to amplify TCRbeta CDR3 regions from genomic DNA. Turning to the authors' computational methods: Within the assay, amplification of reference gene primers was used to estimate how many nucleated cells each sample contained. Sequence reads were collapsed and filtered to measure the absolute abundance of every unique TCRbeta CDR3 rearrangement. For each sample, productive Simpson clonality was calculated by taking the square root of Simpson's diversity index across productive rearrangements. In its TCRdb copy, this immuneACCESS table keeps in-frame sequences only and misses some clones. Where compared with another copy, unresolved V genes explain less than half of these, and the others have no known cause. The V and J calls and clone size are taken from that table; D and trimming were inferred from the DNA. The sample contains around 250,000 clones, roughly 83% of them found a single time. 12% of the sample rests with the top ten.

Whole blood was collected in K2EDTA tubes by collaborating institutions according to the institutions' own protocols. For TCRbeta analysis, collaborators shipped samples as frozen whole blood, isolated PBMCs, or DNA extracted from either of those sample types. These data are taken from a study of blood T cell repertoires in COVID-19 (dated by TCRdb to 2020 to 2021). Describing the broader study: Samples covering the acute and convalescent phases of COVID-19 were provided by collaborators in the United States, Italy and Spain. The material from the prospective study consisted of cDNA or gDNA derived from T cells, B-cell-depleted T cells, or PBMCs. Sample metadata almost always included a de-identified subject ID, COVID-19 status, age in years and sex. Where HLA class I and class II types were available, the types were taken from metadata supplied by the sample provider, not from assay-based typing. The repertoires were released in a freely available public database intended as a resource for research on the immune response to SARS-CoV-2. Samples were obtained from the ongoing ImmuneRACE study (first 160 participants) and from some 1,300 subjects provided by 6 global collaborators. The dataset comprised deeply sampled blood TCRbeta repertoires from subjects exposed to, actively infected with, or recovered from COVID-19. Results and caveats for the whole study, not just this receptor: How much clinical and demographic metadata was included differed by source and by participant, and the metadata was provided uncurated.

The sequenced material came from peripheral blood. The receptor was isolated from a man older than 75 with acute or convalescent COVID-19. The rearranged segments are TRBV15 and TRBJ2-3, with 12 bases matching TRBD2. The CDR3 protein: CATSRTTRTSGDTTDTQYF. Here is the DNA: TGTGCCACCAGCAGGACGACCAGGACTAGCGGGGACACCACAGATACGCAGTATTTT.